The 4 T cell receptor beta chains in this list originate from one sample, sequenced in a study of blood T cell repertoires in COVID-19. The protocol was immunoSEQ multiplex PCR, while the TCRdb copy is restricted to in-frame clones and leaves out a portion. The sample includes tens of thousands of clones, about nine tenths seen only once; the top ten take more than 15%. What was sequenced was peripheral blood. The receptors were sampled from a woman aged 25 to 45 in a cohort sampled during active COVID-19.

The rearrangement links TRBV5-1 to TRBJ2-7; possibly TRBD2 for D (6 bases). With 4 bases removed from V and 2 bases from J, the gap between germline ends came to 16 bases. CDR1 SGHRS and CDR2 YFSETQ come from the germline V gene. The CDR3 has 15 residues. The CDR3 region has the DNA TGCGCCAGCAGCGTTGGGGACTTACCTACCTACGAGCAGTACTTC. It encodes CASSVGDLPTYEQYF.

The J gene is TRBJ2-5, the V gene TRBV28; 7 nucleotides line up with TRBD2. The CDR3 sequence is 15 residues long. Trimming cost V 6 bases and J 4 bases; bases outside gene matches: 11. From germline, CDR1 is MDHEN and CDR2 SYDVKM. Here the CDR3 reads CASSSSGTRGETQYF. Written as DNA, the CDR3 is TGTGCCAGCAGCTCCAGCGGGACCCGGGGAGAGACCCAGTACTTC. Based on the CDR3 plus reference TRBV28 and TRBJ2-5, the full variable domain is DVKVTQSSRYLVKRTGEKVFLECVQDMDHENMFWYRQDPGLGLRLIYFSYDVKMKEKGDIPEGYSVSREKKERFSLILESASTNQTSMYLCASSSSGTRGETQYFGPGTRLLVL.

The gene calls are TRBV7-3 and TRBJ2-7; 9 bases line up with TRBD2. The J segment lost 1 base and the V segment lost 2 bases, leaving 0 bases of the junction unmatched. The CDR3 runs to 14 residues. CDR1 SGHTA and CDR2 FQGTGA come from the germline V gene. CDR3 amino acids: CASSLAGGSYEQYF. CDR3 nucleotide sequence: TGTGCCAGCAGCTTAGCGGGAGGGTCCTACGAGCAGTACTTC.

The V and J genes are TRBV19 and TRBJ2-1; no clear D gene. V dropped 4 bases and J dropped 4 bases, with 8 bases sitting between them. This CDR3 region has 13 residues. Germline loops: CDR1 LNHDA, CDR2 SQIVND (reference sequence). The CDR3 is CASSTVLYNEQFF. The CDR3 DNA reads as TGTGCCAGTAGTACAGTCCTTTACAATGAGCAGTTCTTC.